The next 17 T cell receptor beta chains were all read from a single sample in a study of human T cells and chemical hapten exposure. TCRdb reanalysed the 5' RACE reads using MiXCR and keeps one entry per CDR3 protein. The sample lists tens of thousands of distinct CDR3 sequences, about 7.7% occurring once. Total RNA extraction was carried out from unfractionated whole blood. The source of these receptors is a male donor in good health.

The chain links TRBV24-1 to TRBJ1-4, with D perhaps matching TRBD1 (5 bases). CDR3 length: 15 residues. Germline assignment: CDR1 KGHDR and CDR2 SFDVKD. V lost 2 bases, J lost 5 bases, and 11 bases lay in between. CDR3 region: CATSDSRDGNEKLFF. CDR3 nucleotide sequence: TGTGCCACCAGTGATTCCCGGGACGGGAATGAAAAACTGTTTTTT.

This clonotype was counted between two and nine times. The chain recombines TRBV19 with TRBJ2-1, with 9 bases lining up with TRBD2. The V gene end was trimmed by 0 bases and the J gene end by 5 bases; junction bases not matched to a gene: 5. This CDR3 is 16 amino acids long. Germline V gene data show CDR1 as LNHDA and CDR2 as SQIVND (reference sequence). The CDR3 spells CASSIERLAADNEQFF. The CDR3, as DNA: TGTGCCAGTAGTATAGAACGACTAGCGGCAGACAATGAGCAGTTCTTC.

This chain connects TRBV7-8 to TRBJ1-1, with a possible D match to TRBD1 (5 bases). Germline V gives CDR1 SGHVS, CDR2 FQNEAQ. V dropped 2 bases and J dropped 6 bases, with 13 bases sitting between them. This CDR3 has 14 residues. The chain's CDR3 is CASSLRAGSSEAFF. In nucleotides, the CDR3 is TGTGCCAGCAGCTTAAGGGCAGGGAGCTCTGAAGCTTTCTTT.

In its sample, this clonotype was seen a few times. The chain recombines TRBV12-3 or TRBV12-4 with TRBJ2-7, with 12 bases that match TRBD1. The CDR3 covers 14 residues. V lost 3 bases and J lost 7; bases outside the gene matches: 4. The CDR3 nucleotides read TGTGCCAGCAGTTTGGGGACAGGGGGCGAAGAGCAGTACTTC. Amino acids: CASSLGTGGEEQYF.

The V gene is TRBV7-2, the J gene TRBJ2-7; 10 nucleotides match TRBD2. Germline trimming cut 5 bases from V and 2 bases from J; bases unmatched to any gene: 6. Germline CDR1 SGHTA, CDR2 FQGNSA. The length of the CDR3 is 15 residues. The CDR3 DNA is TGTGCCAGCAGCCTTAGCGGGGGGACCGCCTACGAGCAGTACTTC. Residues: CASSLSGGTAYEQYF.

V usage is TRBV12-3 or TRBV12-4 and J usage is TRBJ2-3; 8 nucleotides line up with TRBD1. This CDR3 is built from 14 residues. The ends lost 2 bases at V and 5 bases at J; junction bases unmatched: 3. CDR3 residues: CASSLRTGKDTQYF. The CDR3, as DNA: TGTGCCAGCAGTTTACGGACAGGGAAAGATACGCAGTATTTT.

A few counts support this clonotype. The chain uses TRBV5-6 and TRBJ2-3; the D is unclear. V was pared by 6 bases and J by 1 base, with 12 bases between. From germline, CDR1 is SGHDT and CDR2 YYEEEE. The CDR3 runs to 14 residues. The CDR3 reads CASTLSDRTDTQYF. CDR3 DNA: TGTGCCAGCACCTTATCGGATCGCACAGATACGCAGTATTTT.

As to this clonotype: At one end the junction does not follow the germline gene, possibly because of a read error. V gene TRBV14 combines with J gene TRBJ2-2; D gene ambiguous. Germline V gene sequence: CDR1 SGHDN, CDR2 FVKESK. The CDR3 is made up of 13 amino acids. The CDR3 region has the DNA TGTGACAGCAGCCAAGGGCCCGACGGGGAGCTGTTTTTT. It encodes CDSSQGPDGELFF. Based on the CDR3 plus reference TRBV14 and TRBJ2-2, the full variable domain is EAGVTQFPSHSVIEKGQTVTLRCDPISGHDNLYWYRRVMGKEIKFLLHFVKESKQDESGMPNNRFLAERTGGTYSTLKVQPAELEDSGVYFCDSSQGPDGELFFGEGSRLTVL.

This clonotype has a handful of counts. CDR3 sequence (DNA): TGTGCCAGCAGTTCGGTAGGGAGATACGAGCAGTACTTC. Protein sequence: CASSSVGRYEQYF. The chain has TRBV6-2 or TRBV6-3 and TRBJ2-7; D perhaps matches TRBD2 (5 bases). Germline CDR1 MNHEY, CDR2 SVGEGT. V dropped 4 bases and J dropped 4 bases, with 11 bases sitting between them. This CDR3 has 13 amino acids.

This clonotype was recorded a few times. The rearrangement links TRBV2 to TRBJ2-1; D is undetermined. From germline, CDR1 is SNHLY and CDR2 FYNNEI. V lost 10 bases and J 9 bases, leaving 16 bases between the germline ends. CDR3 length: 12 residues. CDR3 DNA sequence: TGTGCCACGAGAGAGATTCTCATTGAGCAGTTCTTC. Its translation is CATREILIEQFF.

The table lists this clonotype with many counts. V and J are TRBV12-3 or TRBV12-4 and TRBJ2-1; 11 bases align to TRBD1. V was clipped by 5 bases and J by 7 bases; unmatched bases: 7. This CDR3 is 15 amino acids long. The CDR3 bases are TGTGCCAGCAGTCCCGGACAGGGGGCTGGTAATGAGCAGTTCTTC. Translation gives CASSPGQGAGNEQFF.

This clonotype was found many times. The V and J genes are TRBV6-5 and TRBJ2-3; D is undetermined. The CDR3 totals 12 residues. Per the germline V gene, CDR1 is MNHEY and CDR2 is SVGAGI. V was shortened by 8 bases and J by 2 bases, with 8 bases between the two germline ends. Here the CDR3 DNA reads TGTGCCAGCCGGACGGACACAGATACGCAGTATTTT. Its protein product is CASRTDTDTQYF.

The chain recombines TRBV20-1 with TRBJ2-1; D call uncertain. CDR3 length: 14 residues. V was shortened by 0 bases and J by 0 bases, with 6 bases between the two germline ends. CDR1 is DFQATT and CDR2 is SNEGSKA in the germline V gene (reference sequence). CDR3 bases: TGCAGTGCTAGAGAAGGTAGCTCCTACAATGAGCAGTTCTTC. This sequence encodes CSAREGSSYNEQFF.

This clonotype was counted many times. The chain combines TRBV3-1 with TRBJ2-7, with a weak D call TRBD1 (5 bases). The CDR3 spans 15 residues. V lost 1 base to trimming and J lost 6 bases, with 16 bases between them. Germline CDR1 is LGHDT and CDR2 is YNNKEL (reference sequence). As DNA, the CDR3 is TGTGCCAGCAGCCAAGTGCGAGTCCCCCAGGGCGAGCAGTACTTC. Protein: CASSQVRVPQGEQYF.

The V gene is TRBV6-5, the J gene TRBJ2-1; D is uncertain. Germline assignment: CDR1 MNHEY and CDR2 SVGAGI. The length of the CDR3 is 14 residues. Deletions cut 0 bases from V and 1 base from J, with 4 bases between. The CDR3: CASSYSSSYNEQFF. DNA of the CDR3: TGTGCCAGCAGTTACTCGAGTTCCTACAATGAGCAGTTCTTC.

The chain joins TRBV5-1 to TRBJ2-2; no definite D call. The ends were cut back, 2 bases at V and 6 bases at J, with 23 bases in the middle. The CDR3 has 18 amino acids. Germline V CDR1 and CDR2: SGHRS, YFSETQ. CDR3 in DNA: TGCGCCAGCAGCTTTGCCTTTCGGTCAGGCTCGATGGCCGGGGAGCTGTTTTTT. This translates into CASSFAFRSGSMAGELFF.

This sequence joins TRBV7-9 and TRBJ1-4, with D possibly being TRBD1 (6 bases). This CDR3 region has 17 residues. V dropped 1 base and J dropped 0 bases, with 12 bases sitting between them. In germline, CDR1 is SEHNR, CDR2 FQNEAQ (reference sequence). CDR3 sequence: CASSLGQDPSTNEKLFF. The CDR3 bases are TGTGCCAGCAGCTTAGGACAGGACCCATCAACTAATGAAAAACTGTTTTTT.